Described below is a single TCR beta chain sequence and its context. No antigen is known for it. The protocol used for the library was the immunoSEQ multiplex PCR assay. The multiplex PCR relied on a mix of 60 forward primers for TCR Vbeta segments and 13 reverse primers for TCR Jbeta segments. Amplification of the CDR3 region of rearranged TCR beta genes was performed with a multiplex PCR assay on genomic DNA. On the Illumina HiSeq System, the amplified TCR beta libraries were sequenced as 87-base-pair reads. The authors processed their data as follows. A later analysis tallied 70 million to 100 million unique TCR beta chains across the 666 repertoires, and around 9.9 million of those chains were shared by two or more donors. Raw reads were error-corrected and collapsed into unique sequences by a nearest-neighbor algorithm in which closely related sequences were merged to remove PCR and sequencing errors. V, D and J gene segments were assigned by aligning CDR3 sequences to IMGT reference sequences. Each retained sequence needed at least a six-nucleotide match to both a V gene segment and a J gene segment. Rearrangements were classified as productive when the CDR3 lacked stop codons and remained in frame with V and J, and all other rearrangements were classified as non-productive. CDR3 was defined by IMGT convention, running from the second conserved V-encoded cysteine to the conserved J-encoded phenylalanine. The earlier analysis of about 640 of the donors excluded any sequence lacking an unambiguous match to a single V gene segment. In an earlier analysis of 500 to 750 of the donors, V segments were called functional above 56.7% productive rearrangements and were called segregating when the between-donor standard deviation exceeded 5%. A statistical classification framework was built for diagnosing cytomegalovirus status from the catalog of TCR beta chain sequences. V and J gene assignment, in a later analysis, came from comparing TCR nucleotide sequences with IMGT/GENE-DB human TR gene sequences. Using the TCRdist pipeline, a later analysis assigned CDR3 sequences along with most-parsimonious VDJ recombination scenarios. A later analysis defined each TCR beta chain by its CDR3 amino acid sequence plus V-gene family, and excluded reads lacking a unique V-gene family. A later analysis removed 550 to 650 highly shared, low-generation-probability nucleotide sequences to deal with suspected cross-contamination and a sequencing artifact. For each public chain, a later analysis derived a clonal expansion index from normalized ranks of inferred template counts within each repertoire. In a later analysis, generation probabilities were computed using a VDJ recombination model fitted to out-of-frame rearrangements, and the results were checked against IGoR. A later analysis scored TCR-TCR, TCR-HLA and TCR-CMV co-occurrence with hypergeometric tests, applying a repertoire-size bias correction to TCR pairs. In a later analysis, false discovery rates were estimated by permuting HLA or CMV assignments 20 times. In a later analysis, co-occurring TCRs were grouped with DBSCAN, and TCRdist sequence similarity was added when clustering was performed within HLA-allele-positive subsets. Repertoires with fewer than 30,000 or more than 120,000 public chains, plus five repertoires with anomalous nucleotide sharing, were excluded from co-occurrence clustering. This is the immuneACCESS table as TCRdb keeps it, with only in-frame sequences that have V and J called. A part of the clones is gone; compared with another copy, unresolved V genes explain less than half, and the rest is unexplained. V, J and clone size reflect that table, while D and trimming were determined from the DNA. The sample table records roughly 190,000 clones. The ten largest clones add up to 6.5% of the sample.

Looking up the germline V gene yields CDR1 SGHTA and CDR2 FQGNSA. The CDR3 runs 17 amino acids, cysteine and phenylalanine included. Only the CDR3 portion is preserved as DNA: 51 bases, with reading frame beginning at the first base. Trimming leaves V shorter by 5 bases and J shorter by 0 bases, with the junction holding 8 bases beyond the gene matches. The data derive from a study of cytomegalovirus exposure and HLA in healthy donors (dated by TCRdb to about 2017). Turning to the overall study: An earlier analysis of approximately 640 of the donors reported roughly 300 Gb of sequence data and 117 million unique TCR beta sequences from about 200 million T cells. Several DR-DQ haplotypes were handled as single units for association and clustering because linkage in the cohort was strong. HLA typing included class I and class II loci at four-digit resolution. A later analysis re-analyzed previously published TCR beta repertoires from 666 donors and added high-resolution HLA genotyping to study TCR occurrence patterns. Besides the first cohort of approximately 710 subjects, a separate validation cohort made up of 120 different subjects was used. Of the approximately 400 genotyped donors, around 81% fell in the genetic ancestry cluster associated with self-reported Caucasian donors. All discovery cohort repertoires had been generated on a single sequencing platform. The T cell repertoires of several hundred subjects were profiled by immunosequencing and related to cytomegalovirus serostatus. Rather than using new phenotypic data, the later analysis identified candidate immune exposures from TCR beta sequences and from how often those sequences occurred across donors. The number of donors typed differed by locus, with 629-630 for A, B, C, DRB1 and DQB1, roughly 520 for DQA1, approximately 570 for DPA1, and around 430 for DPB1. On average, 235,054 unique TCR beta nucleotide sequences were sequenced per donor among a few hundred genotyped donors of the cohort, with 15% to 20% of those sequences being non-productive. Donor age, sex, ethnicity and CMV serostatus were collected together with the repertoire data. To decide whether each TCR beta V gene segment behaved as functional or pseudogenic, an earlier analysis of 587 of the donors relied on high-throughput TCR beta sequencing. The study was designed to test whether signatures of past pathogen exposure could be identified by cataloging public T cell receptors. A later genetic analysis took genome-wide SNP genotypes for 398 of the 666 donors and used that subset as a discovery cohort. The study combined high-throughput TCR immunosequencing, statistical association of individual TCRs with disease status, and machine learning to predict cytomegalovirus infection status. An early release that covered roughly 600 HLA-typed donors contained approximately 300 gigabases of sequencing data and about 84 million unique TCR sequences.

The cohort was made up of approximately 670 healthy bone marrow donors. All cohort members were sampled while nominally healthy, although unrecorded immune exposures were likely present. The donor was CMV seronegative and was included in the group of under 450 seronegative cohort members. Each donor provided a peripheral blood sample, and peripheral blood mononuclear cells were used for TCR beta sequencing. The Qiagen DNeasy Blood Extraction Kit was used to extract genomic DNA from the blood cell samples. Broad study findings and their caveats: A further reported finding was that TCR beta sequences accurately predicted the HLA-A and HLA-B alleles for most subjects in the first cohort. A cluster of highly shared sequence variants was judged likely to represent a technical artifact of the sequencing pipeline. Roughly uniform sequencing depth across donors was assumed in presence/absence analyses, although this assumption may not hold. CMV serostatus was the only immune exposure information available for the cohort. The cohort was sequenced for TCR beta chains only, and without alpha or paired-chain data the features that could be detected were limited. The classifier was reported to diagnose cytomegalovirus status with high specificity and sensitivity in both the original cohort and the validation cohort. According to a later analysis, TCR association rates differed among HLA loci, with DRB1 alleles showing the most associated TCRs and HLA-C alleles showing the fewest. Compared with equally common non-associated chains, HLA-associated TCR beta chains in a later analysis were more clonally expanded and had lower generation probabilities. An earlier analysis of approximately 500 of the donors showed that most TCR beta V segments appeared in productive rearrangements either about 87% or about 30% of the time, which broadly matched IMGT annotations. According to a later genetic analysis, donors in an Asian-associated ancestry cluster had fewer N-insertions in productive TCRs than the roughly 670-donor mean. According to the authors, the approach could potentially be generalized to other disease states and immunological phenotypes. The study gave a list of under 200 TCR beta chains associated with cytomegalovirus. In a later genetic analysis, a missense DCLRE1C variant was associated with V-gene and J-gene trimming of TCR beta chains, and the association was replicated in an independent cohort. Strong co-occurrence of HLA alleles, especially DR and DQ, made assigning TCR associations to individual alleles difficult. Because some donors lacked HLA typing at each locus, the association tests relied only on the typed subset. Because the 87-base-pair reads could not distinguish some IMGT-functional V segments, including TRBV6-2 and TRBV6-3, those segments were excluded. Linkage disequilibrium might explain the correlated functional status among segregating V segments, but an unknown experimental factor could not be ruled out. At a false discovery rate of 0.05, a later analysis linked around 15,000 TCR beta sequences to specific HLA alleles. In a later analysis, most CMV-associated TCR beta chains were found to appear HLA-restricted, with HLA associations seemingly driven largely by CMV exposure. Over 15 rarely observed V segments, including chromosome 9 orphons, were excluded from the earlier analysis of about 600 of the donors because counts were too low. A few of the identified cytomegalovirus-associated TCR beta chains were confirmed in vitro to be specific for cytomegalovirus antigens. Most TCR sequences were seen in very few donors, while some public TCRs were found in many individuals. A later analysis reported that several top co-occurrence clusters appeared linked to parvovirus B19, influenza, CMV and Epstein-Barr virus.

Source material: PBMCs. The chain employs TRBV7-2 and TRBJ1-3; 9 central bases correspond to TRBD1. The TCR comes from a man between 25 and 39 years old in good health and CMV-seronegative. The CDR3 region has the sequence CASSLGTGLFSGNTIYF. The nucleotides read TGTGCCAGCAGCCTCGGGACAGGGCTCTTCTCTGGAAACACCATATATTTT.